Shown below are 21 T cell receptor beta chains from a single sample sequenced in a study of blood T cell repertoires in COVID-19. Measured with immunoSEQ multiplex PCR; TCRdb has only the in-frame clones, and not every one. The sample has about 400,000 clones, roughly 89% seen once. Sequencing input: PBMCs or T cells enriched from blood (not recorded which). The receptors stem from a woman in her fifties or sixties who had recovered from COVID-19.

The chain uses TRBV4-1 and TRBJ1-3; D is possibly TRBD1 (5 bases). The germline V gene has CDR1 MGHRA and CDR2 YSYEKL. The CDR3 extends over 18 amino acids. V lost 1 base and J lost 0, with 16 bases in between. As DNA, the CDR3 is TGCGCCAGCAGCCAAGCCTCTATAAAAGGGGTCTCTGGAAACACCATATATTTT. As protein: CASSQASIKGVSGNTIYF.

CDR3 region: CASKLRGQGYNEQFF. The CDR3 bases are TGTGCCAGCAAGCTTCGGGGACAGGGGTACAATGAGCAGTTCTTC. The chain combines TRBV27 with TRBJ2-1, with 10 bases fitting TRBD1. The germline CDR1 and CDR2 sequences are MNHEY and SMNVEV (reference sequence). This CDR3 has 15 amino acids. Unmatched junction bases numbered 7, after V lost 7 bases and J lost 4 bases.

This sequence joins TRBV5-1 and TRBJ1-4; the match to TRBD1 covers 9 bases. V lost 5 bases, J lost 4 bases, and 9 bases stayed unmatched. This CDR3 comprises 16 residues. Germline loops: CDR1 SGHRS, CDR2 YFSETQ. The CDR3 loop is CASRNFPGQGNEKLFF. CDR3 coding DNA: TGCGCCAGCAGAAATTTCCCGGGACAGGGTAATGAAAAACTGTTTTTT.

V gene TRBV2 combines with J gene TRBJ2-1; possibly TRBD1 for D (6 bases). V lost 4 bases and J lost 1, with 11 bases in between. The CDR3 length is 15 residues. CDR1 is SNHLY, CDR2 FYNNEI, per germline. CDR3 amino acids: CASSGDRPSYNEQFF. CDR3 coding DNA: TGTGCCAGCAGTGGAGACAGGCCGTCCTACAATGAGCAGTTCTTC.

In its sample, this clone was seen a few times. The chain is built from TRBV19 and TRBJ2-7; TRBD1 matches at 8 bases. This CDR3 is built from 13 residues. With 3 bases clipped from V and 5 bases from J, the junction kept 3 bases outside the gene matches. Germline assignment: CDR1 LNHDA and CDR2 SQIVND (reference sequence). The CDR3 DNA reads as TGTGCCAGTAGTATTGGGACAGGCAACGAGCAGTACTTC. Translation: CASSIGTGNEQYF.

This clone was seen just once. Here the CDR3 reads CASSQDLRQPRYGYTF. CDR3 DNA sequence: TGTGCCAGCAGCCAAGATCTGCGACAGCCTCGCTATGGCTACACCTTC. The chain couples TRBV3-1 (or the pseudogene TRBV3-2) to TRBJ1-2, with a weak D call TRBD1 (5 bases). Germline V lookup: CDR1 LGHDT, CDR2 YNNKEL (reference sequence). Trimming removed 0 bases at V and 4 bases at J, with 15 bases between. The CDR3 sequence is 16 residues long.

V usage is TRBV19 and J usage is TRBJ2-7; 9 nucleotides line up with TRBD1. J gave up 2 bases and V 4 bases, and 6 bases lay outside the gene matches. From germline, CDR1 is LNHDA and CDR2 SQIVND (reference sequence). There are 15 residues in the CDR3. The CDR3 sequence is CASSRATGGTYEQYF. The DNA for the CDR3 is TGTGCCAGTAGTAGAGCGACAGGGGGAACCTACGAGCAGTACTTC.

The gene calls are TRBV6-5 and TRBJ1-1; D unresolved. This CDR3 spans 15 amino acids. The V end lost 2 bases, the J end lost 3 bases, and 13 bases lay between the germline ends. CDR1 is MNHEY, CDR2 SVGAGI, per germline. DNA of the CDR3: TGTGCCAGCAGTTACCTATTAACAGTGGACACTGAAGCTTTCTTT. It yields the protein CASSYLLTVDTEAFF.

This clone was counted between two and nine times. The chain joins TRBV29-1 to TRBJ2-2; 9 bases are a match to TRBD1. CDR3 length: 14 residues. With 7 bases clipped from V and 0 bases from J, the junction kept 3 bases outside the gene matches. Germline V gene sequence: CDR1 SQVTM, CDR2 ANQGSEA. CDR3 DNA sequence: TGCAGCGGACAGGGGGGCCCGAACACCGGGGAGCTGTTTTTT. It translates to CSGQGGPNTGELFF.

This clone was observed a few times. The chain joins TRBV6-6 to TRBJ1-1; D ambiguous. Trimming took off 5 bases at V and 0 bases at J, with 19 bases between the two ends. Germline V gene sequence: CDR1 MNHNY, CDR2 SVGAGI (reference sequence). This CDR3 region has 17 residues. CDR3 region: CASSRSTIRTMNTEAFF. The DNA for the CDR3 is TGTGCCAGCAGTCGATCCACAATCCGCACCATGAACACTGAAGCTTTCTTT.

The chain is built from TRBV5-8 and TRBJ1-1; 10 bases map to TRBD1. CDR1 and CDR2 from the germline V gene are SGHTS and YDEGEE. Trimming cost V 4 bases and J 4 bases; bases outside gene matches: 10. This CDR3 has 16 residues. CDR3 in DNA: TGTGCCAGCAGCCGTCCCGGGACAGGGGCGAGCACTGAAGCTTTCTTT. Its protein is CASSRPGTGASTEAFF.

The count of this clone is one. The chain employs TRBV30 and TRBJ2-1, with D unclear. This CDR3 comprises 16 residues. V was pared by 0 bases and J by 0 bases, with 12 bases between. Germline assignment: CDR1 GTSNPN and CDR2 SVGIG (reference sequence). The CDR3 protein is CAWSVSWASSYNEQFF. The DNA of the CDR3 is TGTGCCTGGAGTGTCTCATGGGCAAGCTCCTACAATGAGCAGTTCTTC.

The V call is TRBV7-8, the J call TRBJ2-6; D is ambiguous. The V end lost 6 bases, the J end lost 0 bases, and 6 bases lay between the germline ends. The CDR3 is 14 amino acids. Per germline, CDR1 SGHVS and CDR2 FQNEAQ. The CDR3 DNA follows: TGTGCCAGCAGTCCGGTCTCTGGGGCCAACGTCCTGACTTTC. As protein: CASSPVSGANVLTF.

In this sample, this clone turned up once. J is TRBJ1-2 and V is TRBV6-2 or TRBV6-3; a weak D match, TRBD1 (6 bases). This CDR3 is 14 amino acids long. Germline V lookup: CDR1 MNHEY, CDR2 SVGEGT. Trimming removed 2 bases from V and 3 bases from J, with 10 bases in between. Written as DNA, the CDR3 is TGTGCCAGCAGTTACCCTCGACAGGACTATGGCTACACCTTC. Translated, it gives CASSYPRQDYGYTF.

V usage is TRBV3-1 (or the pseudogene TRBV3-2) and J usage is TRBJ1-6; 8 bases align to TRBD1. The CDR3 is 15 residues long. Germline values: CDR1 LGHDT, CDR2 YNNKEL (reference sequence). V shed 1 base, J shed 7 bases, and the junction held 3 bases outside the gene matches. The CDR3 DNA reads TGTGCCAGCAGCCAAGTCGACAGGGGCAATTCACCCCTCCACTTT. Residues: CASSQVDRGNSPLHF.

This clone was recorded a few times. The V gene is TRBV3-1 (or the pseudogene TRBV3-2), the J gene TRBJ2-7, with 14 bases aligning to TRBD2. J gave up 4 bases and V 1 base, and 3 bases lay outside the gene matches. This CDR3 comprises 16 residues. Germline V gene lookup returns CDR1 LGHDT and CDR2 YNNKEL (reference sequence). The CDR3 protein is CASSQVGLAGAYEQYF. The CDR3 DNA reads as TGTGCCAGCAGCCAAGTGGGACTAGCGGGGGCGTACGAGCAGTACTTC.

The V gene is TRBV5-1, the J gene TRBJ2-7, with 9 nucleotides matching TRBD2. Trimming removed 7 bases from V and 5 bases from J; junction bases left unmatched: 4. This CDR3 is built from 12 residues. The germline V gene encodes CDR1 SGHRS and CDR2 YFSETQ. CDR3 amino acids: CASRLADHEQYF. CDR3 nucleotide sequence: TGCGCCAGCCGACTAGCGGACCACGAGCAGTACTTC. Looking up the rest from reference TRBV5-1 and TRBJ2-7 gives the full variable domain: KAGVTQTPRYLIKTRGQQVTLSCSPISGHRSVSWYQQTPGQGLQFLFEYFSETQRNKGNFPGRFSGRQFSNSRSEMNVSTLELGDSALYLCASRLADHEQYFGPGTRLTVT.

This clone appeared a few times. The chain combines TRBV14 with TRBJ1-2, with D possibly TRBD1 on 5 matching bases. CDR3 length equals 13 residues. Germline V lookup: CDR1 SGHDN, CDR2 FVKESK. With 4 bases removed from V and 8 bases from J, the gap between germline ends came to 14 bases. In DNA, the CDR3 is TGTGCCAGCAGCCTCGGCTCTCCAGGGGGCTACACCTTC. Amino acid sequence: CASSLGSPGGYTF.

The chain has TRBV19 and TRBJ1-2, with a possible D match to TRBD1 (6 bases). In germline, CDR1 is LNHDA, CDR2 SQIVND (reference sequence). Trimming left V 5 bases short and J 7 bases short, with 20 bases between. CDR3 length equals 15 residues. CDR3 DNA: TGTGCCAGTAGTTCCGAAACGACAGGTCGCGGTGGCTACACCTTC. Residues: CASSSETTGRGGYTF.

This clone came up a few times. V gene TRBV19 combines with J gene TRBJ1-2; the D is unclear. The CDR3 is made up of 18 amino acids. Germline V CDR1 and CDR2: LNHDA, SQIVND (reference sequence). Deletions cut 5 bases from V and 0 bases from J, with 22 bases between. The CDR3 loop is CASSPQSGSLMSNYGYTF. The CDR3 DNA follows: TGTGCCAGTAGTCCGCAGAGCGGCAGTTTGATGTCTAACTATGGCTACACCTTC.

V gene TRBV19 combines with J gene TRBJ1-5; 8 positions match TRBD1. V dropped 10 bases and J dropped 2; count of bases not matched to a gene: 7. The germline V gene has CDR1 LNHDA and CDR2 SQIVND (reference sequence). The CDR3 extends over 14 amino acids. The CDR3 DNA follows: TGTGCCACCGAGACAGGGGAGGGCAATCAGCCCCAGCATTTT. As protein: CATETGEGNQPQHF.